This TCR beta chain is drawn from a study of blood T cell repertoires in COVID-19. TCRdb's table, derived via immunoSEQ multiplex PCR, lists solely in-frame clones and lacks some. The data show hundreds of thousands of clones, approximately 85% seen once. V dropped 4 bases and J dropped 1; count of bases not matched to a gene: 5. Looked up from germline, CDR1 is SGHVS and CDR2 is FQNEAQ. The CDR3 has 16 residues. This sequence was found in a young man who had recovered from COVID-19. The source material was PBMCs or T cells enriched from blood (not recorded which). This rearrangement joins TRBV7-8 to TRBJ2-7; TRBD2 agrees at 12 bases. The CDR3 loop is CASSSLLAGGSYEQYF. Here the CDR3 DNA reads TGTGCCAGCAGCTCCTTACTAGCGGGGGGTTCCTACGAGCAGTACTTC.